These 2 T cell receptor beta chains originate from one sample sequenced in a study of beta chain features in type 1 diabetes. Expressed TCRB transcripts were sequenced because the isolated RNA had all been reverse transcribed beforehand. Profiling relied on immunoSEQ multiplex PCR, and the TCRdb table lists in-frame clones only, not all of them. Among about 900,000 clones, roughly 16% were seen once, and the ten largest hold about 0.02%. The sample consisted of naive CD4+ T cells from blood. The receptor source for this set is a woman aged 18-30 years in good health.

The chain couples TRBV7-2 to TRBJ2-5; D gene ambiguous. In germline, CDR1 is SGHTA, CDR2 FQGNSA. This CDR3 has 12 amino acids. V shed 1 base and J shed 8 bases, with 8 bases lying between them. DNA for the CDR3: TGTGCCAGCAGCTTAGTGCGTTCAACCCAGTACTTC. This translates into CASSLVRSTQYF.

The CDR3 reads CASSSLAGGQGRTQYF. DNA for the CDR3: TGTGCCAGCAGCTCGCTAGCGGGAGGGCAGGGGAGGACCCAGTACTTC. The chain employs TRBV7-2 and TRBJ2-5; TRBD2 aligns across 12 bases. The CDR3 loop spans 16 amino acids. Germline lookup yields CDR1 SGHTA and CDR2 FQGNSA. The junction had 10 bases not matched to a gene; V was cut back by 4 bases and J by 7 bases.